Included here is one TCR beta chain sequence, with context. This clonotype turned up a few times. Which antigen it targets is not known. It has no much larger one-base neighbor in the sample; base qualities were not kept. The record originates from a study of regulatory T cells in long-lasting Graves disease (TCRdb year 2021). With regard to the full study: Antithyroid drugs had been taken for less than 3 months by newly diagnosed Graves' disease patients. Persistent Graves' disease patients were compared with newly diagnosed Graves' disease patients by peripheral blood TCR sequencing and RNA sequencing. The study took place in China and was registered as a clinical trial. TCR sequencing covered 13 persistent and some 20 newly diagnosed Graves' disease patients, around 35 samples in total.

Library preparation employed multiplex PCR. Data came from an Illumina HiSeq 4000. iRepertoire HTBI primers and Arm-PCR amplification of CDR3 regions were used to construct TCR beta libraries. Before sequencing, the PCR products went through gel purification. The study's own analysis went as follows. Gene usage analysis of CDR3 amino acid clonotypes relied on the roughly 60 TRBV and around 13 TRBJ segments identified across samples. COPE and FqMerger were used to merge the filtered high-quality paired reads into contigs. BLAST was used to align contigs to IMGT TRBV, TRBD and TRBJ reference genes, and CDR3 was defined according to IMGT. Clonotypes above 0.1% frequency were classified as highly expanded clones. Repertoire diversity was measured by Shannon entropy, and V-J evenness by the Gini coefficient. A clonotype was considered public if more than one individual shared it. TCRdb handled the public reads itself, with Q25 trimming in fastp and clone calling in MiXCR, and kept productive beta chains. Under each unique CDR3 protein, matching rows form one entry showing the most common genes and DNA. None of the V and J calls come from the authors' own analysis; TCRdb made them. The sample records around 400,000 distinct CDR3 sequences, approximately 16% of which are singletons. The top ten clonotypes cover 7.8% of the sample.

V is trimmed back by 2 bases and J by 7 bases, and the junction contains 2 bases that no gene match accounts for. Sequences SGHRS (CDR1) and YFSETQ (CDR2) are obtained from the germline V gene. The CDR3 goes from the cysteine to the phenylalanine over 12 residues. The entry retains the CDR3 DNA only, 36 bases that are in frame from base 1. The sample's time point, from its label and the paper: newly diagnosed GD, antithyroid drugs for less than 3 months. For both TCR sequencing and RNA sequencing, RNA was extracted from PBMCs using TRIzol. The diagnosis of Graves' disease was made according to American Thyroid Association guidelines. Recruitment of patients was carried out at an endocrinology department in Xi'an, China. Each patient gave around 9.2 milliliters of peripheral blood, collected in an EDTA anticoagulant tube. Ficoll Paque Plus density gradient separation was used to isolate PBMCs, and no further T cell sorting was done. RNA quality was checked with an Agilent 2100 Bioanalyzer and agarose gel, and concentration with a NanoDrop 2000.

Study-wide findings and limitations: Peripheral blood alone was examined, since thyroid tissue, which constituted the primary lesion, could not be accessed. Sequencing and analysis were restricted to the TCR beta chain. Persistent Graves' disease patients showed lower TCR Shannon entropy and fewer highly expanded clones than newly diagnosed patients, suggesting clonal expansion. TRBV28, TRBJ1-2 and TRBJ2-5 were preferentially used in persistent disease, while TRBV20-1 and TRBJ2-1 were favored in newly diagnosed disease. The small sample size was acknowledged by the authors as a limitation that may reduce accuracy. A larger number of public clonotypes was shared among persistent patients (under 3,000) than among newly diagnosed patients (about 990).

In addition, the sample was reused for a study of T cells in Graves' hyperthyroidism and ophthalmopathy. Reported in the second study: Graves' hyperthyroidism was defined as stable when no progression to ophthalmopathy occurred over 18 months of follow-up. Hyperthyroidism patients were newly diagnosed, had a disease duration of under 2 months, and were aged 18 to 65 years. Any patient with an uncontrolled infection, another autoimmune disease, pregnancy or lactation was excluded. Diagnoses were established on the basis of clinical symptoms, serum thyroxine and TRAb, thyroid ultrasound, and orbital computed tomography. For the first round of RT-PCR on the TCR CDR3, the HTBI primer set was used together with the Qiagen OneStep RT-PCR kit. Most expanded thyroid clonotypes (frequency above 0.001) were also found in blood, which suggests that blood repertoires may mirror thyroid immune responses. Ophthalmopathy was separated from stable hyperthyroidism by a 13 V-J signature model, with approximately 86% sensitivity and approximately 84% specificity obtained in cross-validation and 80%/75% obtained in testing. In validation, the model predicted progression to ophthalmopathy with over 65% sensitivity and 72% to 85% specificity, a median of approximately 6.7 months before onset. A discovery cohort of about 100 patients, roughly 45 with Graves' ophthalmopathy and 55 to 60 with stable Graves' hyperthyroidism, was used to find distinguishing TCR V-J signatures. Prospective prediction of ophthalmopathy was tested in an independent validation cohort of about 19 hyperthyroidism patients and 15 to 17 patients who later progressed to ophthalmopathy. The roughly 91 discovery patients were randomly divided into training and test sets at a 7:3 ratio. The study also compared thyroid tissue and blood T-cell repertoires from several Graves' hyperthyroidism patients. After sampling, hyperthyroidism patients received methimazole starting at 30 mg daily, and ophthalmopathy patients received high-dose intravenous methylprednisolone. The libraries were constructed in a second round of multiplex PCR and then size-selected and purified. Sequencing of the libraries was done on an Illumina HiSeq2000 using paired-end 100 bp reads. SOAPnuke was used to process the raw data, throwing out any read that contained adapters or uncalled bases, had a mean Phred below 15, or lacked an exact constant-primer or identifier match. COPE v1.2.5 was used to merge high-quality paired reads, and clonotypes were defined as unique nucleotide sequences. Clonotypes were aligned to IMGT TRBV, TRBD and TRBJ reference segments using MiTCR v1.1. Only V-J combinations with frequency above 0.0001, covering about 99% of repertoires, were analysed. The TCS score was defined as the ratio of F50 (clonal expansion) to E x V (chaos), calculated using BLOSUM62-based TCRdist between CDR3 peptides within each V-J. Welch's t-statistics and random forest reduced just over 500 V-J features to 10 to 15, which were used in a naive Bayes classifier (R e1071). No statistical method was used to fix the sample size in advance, and group allocation was not hidden from the investigators. TCR Vbeta CDR3 sequencing of approximately 140 peripheral blood samples (over 40 ophthalmopathy, 75 to 85 hyperthyroidism and roughly 17 progressor patients) is reported in the paper.

The V and J segments used are TRBV5-1 and TRBJ2-7; TRBD1 aligns with 8 central bases. Specimen: peripheral blood mononuclear cells (PBMCs), collected at new diagnosis, from a patient treated with antithyroid drugs. The clonotype was recovered from a woman aged 40-49 years with Graves disease. Donor details come from another sample of the same person, matched by shared clones. The sequenced DNA: TGCGCCAGCAGCTTCGACAGGGGAGAGCAGTACTTC. Its protein product is CASSFDRGEQYF.